These 13 T cell receptor beta chains share one sample of origin, sequenced in a study of T cell responses to AZD1222 COVID-19 vaccine (dated by TCRdb to the early 2020s). Library generation was performed with the immunoSEQ multiplex PCR assay. TCRdb obtained this table from immuneACCESS and retained in-frame rearrangements with V and J assigned. These tables miss some clones; where compared with another copy, unresolved V genes account for less than half of the shortfall, and the remainder is unexplained. The sample table shows about 120,000 clones, and roughly 90% are seen once. Roughly 7% of the sample is held by the ten biggest clonotypes. What this sample's time point label stands for: about 28 days (+/-7) after the second vaccine dose. The sequencing used peripheral blood, collected 28 days after the second AZD1222 dose. All receptors come from an adult who received the AZD1222 COVID-19 vaccine.

The CDR3 here is CASREDTNEQYF. The DNA for the CDR3 is TGTGCCAGCAGGGAGGACACCAACGAGCAGTACTTC. This chain connects TRBV2 to TRBJ2-7; D might be TRBD1 or TRBD2, each matching 5 bases. V was trimmed by 6 bases and J by 5 bases, leaving 11 bases between them. The length of the CDR3 is 12 residues. Per germline, CDR1 SNHLY and CDR2 FYNNEI. Filled out from reference TRBV2 and TRBJ2-7, the complete variable domain reads EPEVTQTPSHQVTQMGQEVILRCVPISNHLYFYWYRQILGQKVEFLVSFYNNEISEKSEIFDDQFSVERPDGSNFTLKIRSTKLEDSAMYFCASREDTNEQYFGPGTRLTVT.

This chain connects TRBV1 to TRBJ1-6. TRBV1 is shown as a pseudogene. This CDR3 spans 18 amino acids. For the CDR3, the DNA is TGCACCAGCAGCCAAGAGGCGCCGCAGGGAGGGTATAATTCACCCCTCCACTTT. Translated, it gives CTSSQEAPQGGYNSPLHF.

The CDR3 region is CASSSHLGGYEQYF. CDR3 nucleotides: TGTGCCAGTAGTAGCCACCTAGGGGGTTACGAGCAGTACTTC. This chain joins TRBV19 and TRBJ2-7; TRBD1 is a possible D gene (6 bases). Trimming left V 4 bases short and J 4 bases short, with 14 bases between. The germline gives CDR1 LNHDA, CDR2 SQIVND (reference sequence). The CDR3 covers 14 residues.

V gene TRBV11-3 combines with J gene TRBJ1-3; D remains unclear. V shed 1 base and J shed 0 bases, with 13 bases lying between them. Germline CDR1 is SGHNT and CDR2 is YENEEA. This CDR3 spans 17 amino acids. The DNA of the CDR3 is TGTGCCAGCAGCTTAGGACGGCGATCCTCCTCTGGAAACACCATATATTTT. It specifies CASSLGRRSSSGNTIYF.

The V call is TRBV9, the J call TRBJ2-3, with 8 bases that match TRBD1. The germline V gene has CDR1 SGDLS and CDR2 YYNGEE. J was trimmed by 2 bases and V by 3 bases; bases with no gene match: 5. This CDR3 region has 15 residues. The CDR3 loop is CASSARQGPTDTQYF. Written as DNA, the CDR3 is TGTGCCAGCAGCGCACGACAGGGGCCCACAGATACGCAGTATTTT.

The rearrangement links TRBV5-1 to TRBJ2-1, with 7 nucleotides matching TRBD1. Per germline, CDR1 SGHRS and CDR2 YFSETQ. The V segment lost 1 base and the J segment 1 base; nucleotides outside the gene matches: 8. The CDR3 is 17 residues long. CDR3 sequence: CASSLYVGQLSYNEQFF. The CDR3 DNA reads as TGCGCCAGCAGCTTGTATGTGGGACAGCTGTCCTACAATGAGCAGTTCTTC.

This chain joins TRBV9 and TRBJ1-2; D gene uncertain. Germline-derived CDR1 and CDR2 are SGDLS and YYNGEE. This CDR3 is 16 amino acids long. Trimming shortened V by 0 bases and J by 4 bases, and 16 bases separated the two germline ends. CDR3 coding DNA: TGTGCCAGCAGCGTAGATTTTAGGGCGGGGTCCTATGGCTACACCTTC. Protein product: CASSVDFRAGSYGYTF.

The chain employs TRBV15 and TRBJ1-4; D possibly corresponds to TRBD1 (5 bases). There are 14 residues in the CDR3. V was pared by 6 bases and J by 3 bases, with 11 bases between. Germline CDR1 LNHNV, CDR2 YYDKDF (reference sequence). The CDR3 coding sequence is TGTGCCACCAGTCTCAGGGCGGCTAATGAAAAACTGTTTTTT. It translates to CATSLRAANEKLFF. The variable domain in full, with the rest retrieved from reference TRBV15 and TRBJ1-4, is DAMVIQNPRYQVTQFGKPVTLSCSQTLNHNVMYWYQQKSSQAPKLLFHYYDKDFNNEADTPDNFQSRRPNTSFCFLDIRSPGLGDTAMYLCATSLRAANEKLFFGSGTQLSVL.

This chain connects TRBV5-1 to TRBJ2-5, with D uncertain. The CDR3 runs 14 residues. V lost 0 bases, J lost 1 base, and 7 bases lay in between. CDR1 and CDR2 (germline): SGHRS, YFSETQ. DNA of the CDR3: TGCGCCAGCAGCTTGGGGCGCTTCCAAGAGACCCAGTACTTC. It yields the protein CASSLGRFQETQYF.

The rearrangement links TRBV13 to TRBJ2-7; D is ambiguous. The CDR3 has 14 residues. V was cut by 5 bases and J by 1 base, with 12 bases left in between. From germline, CDR1 is PRHDT and CDR2 FYEKMQ (reference sequence). Here the CDR3 DNA reads TGTGCCAGCAGCCTTAGTGTACGGTCCTACGAGCAGTACTTC. It yields the protein CASSLSVRSYEQYF.

V and J are TRBV3-1 (or the pseudogene TRBV3-2) and TRBJ2-7; no firm D call. Deletions cut 2 bases from V and 6 bases from J, with 14 bases between. CDR1 is LGHDT and CDR2 is YNNKEL in the germline V gene (reference sequence). The CDR3 runs 14 residues. CDR3 amino acids: CASSQKIRAVEQYF. In DNA, the CDR3 is TGTGCCAGCAGCCAAAAGATCCGGGCCGTCGAGCAGTACTTC.

The chain carries TRBV19 and TRBJ1-2; D remains unclear. V dropped 6 bases and J dropped 3 bases, with 2 bases sitting between them. The CDR3 runs to 10 residues. Per the germline V gene, CDR1 is LNHDA and CDR2 is SQIVND (reference sequence). The CDR3 region has the DNA TGTGCCAGTAGCGACTATGGCTACACCTTC. Protein sequence: CASSDYGYTF.

The genes are TRBV6-5 and TRBJ2-1, with D tentatively TRBD1 or TRBD2 (5 bases each). CDR3 length: 14 residues. V was trimmed by 2 bases and J by 2 bases, leaving 7 bases between them. Germline-derived CDR1 and CDR2 are MNHEY and SVGAGI. CDR3 region: CASSYGGAYNEQFF. CDR3 sequence (DNA): TGTGCCAGCAGTTACGGGGGAGCCTACAATGAGCAGTTCTTC.